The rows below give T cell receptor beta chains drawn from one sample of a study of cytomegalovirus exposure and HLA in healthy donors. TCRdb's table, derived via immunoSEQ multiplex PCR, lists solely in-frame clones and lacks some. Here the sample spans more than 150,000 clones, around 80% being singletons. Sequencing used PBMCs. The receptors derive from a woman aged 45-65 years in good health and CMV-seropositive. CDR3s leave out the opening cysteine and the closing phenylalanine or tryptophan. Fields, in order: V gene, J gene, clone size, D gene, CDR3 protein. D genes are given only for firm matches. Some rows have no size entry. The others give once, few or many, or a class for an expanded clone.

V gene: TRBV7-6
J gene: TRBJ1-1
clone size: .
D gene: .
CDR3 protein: ASSLGRGDTEAF

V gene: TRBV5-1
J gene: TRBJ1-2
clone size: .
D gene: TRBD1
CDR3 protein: ASSYLQGADGYT

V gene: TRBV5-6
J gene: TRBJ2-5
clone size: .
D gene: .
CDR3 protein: ASSRDSETQY

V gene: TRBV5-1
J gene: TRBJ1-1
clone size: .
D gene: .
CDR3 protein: ASSFEGVGTEAF

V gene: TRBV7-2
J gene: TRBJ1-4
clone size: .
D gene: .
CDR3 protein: ASSLVVGGTEEKLF

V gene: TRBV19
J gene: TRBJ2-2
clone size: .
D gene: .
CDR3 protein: ASSIPPPLIPNTGELF

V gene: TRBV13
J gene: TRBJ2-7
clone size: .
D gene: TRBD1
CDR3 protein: ASSLSRDRDSYEQY

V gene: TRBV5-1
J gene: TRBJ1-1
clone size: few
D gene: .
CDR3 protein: ASSLASGLDTEAF

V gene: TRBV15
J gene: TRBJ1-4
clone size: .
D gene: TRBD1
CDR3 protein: ATSRGDRGKLF

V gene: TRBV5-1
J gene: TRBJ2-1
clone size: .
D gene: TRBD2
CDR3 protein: ASSLVAGGINEQF

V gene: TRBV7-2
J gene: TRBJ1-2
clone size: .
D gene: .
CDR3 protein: ASSSAAGNGYT

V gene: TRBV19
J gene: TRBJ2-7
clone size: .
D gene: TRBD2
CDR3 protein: ASSMVSSGSSHEQY

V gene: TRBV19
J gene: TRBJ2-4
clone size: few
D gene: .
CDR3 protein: ASSPRIAKNIQY

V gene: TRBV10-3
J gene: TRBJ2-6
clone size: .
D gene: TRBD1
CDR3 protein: AISAGTGGNNVLT

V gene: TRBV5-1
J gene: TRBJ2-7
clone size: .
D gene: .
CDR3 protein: ASSERGGSYEQY

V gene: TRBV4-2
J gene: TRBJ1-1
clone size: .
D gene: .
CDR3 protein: ASSQVGGGQAF

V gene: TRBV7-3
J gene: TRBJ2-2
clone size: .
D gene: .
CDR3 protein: ASSLTSYGELF

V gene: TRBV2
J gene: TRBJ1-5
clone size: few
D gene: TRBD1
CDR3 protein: ASSLDRDQPQH

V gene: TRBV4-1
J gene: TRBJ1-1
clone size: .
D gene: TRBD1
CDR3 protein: ASSQDEFTGGRTEAF

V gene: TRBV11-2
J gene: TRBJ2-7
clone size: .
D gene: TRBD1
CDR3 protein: ASSLQGARSAEQY

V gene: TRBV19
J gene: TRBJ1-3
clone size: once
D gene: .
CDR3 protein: ASSTAAGESNTIY

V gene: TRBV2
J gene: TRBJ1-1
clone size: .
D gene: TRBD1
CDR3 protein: ASTTMGTGGTEAF

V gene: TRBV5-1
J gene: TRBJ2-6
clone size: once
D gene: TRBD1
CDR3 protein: ASSLIRIGTGLSGANVLT

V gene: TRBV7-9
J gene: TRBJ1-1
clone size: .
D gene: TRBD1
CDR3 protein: ASSLGGQGVIRDTEAF

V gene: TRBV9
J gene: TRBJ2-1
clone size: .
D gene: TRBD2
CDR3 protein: ASSVPTSGRYNEQF

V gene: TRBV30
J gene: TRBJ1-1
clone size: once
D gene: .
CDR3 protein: AWSVPGQRGTEAF

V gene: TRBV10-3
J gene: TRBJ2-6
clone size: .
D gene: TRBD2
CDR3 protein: ATAGVSLGANGLT

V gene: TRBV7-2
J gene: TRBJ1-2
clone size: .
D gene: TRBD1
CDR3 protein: ASSLARQGVGYT

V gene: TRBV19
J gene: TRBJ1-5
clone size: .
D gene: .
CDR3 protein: ASSLLNQPQH

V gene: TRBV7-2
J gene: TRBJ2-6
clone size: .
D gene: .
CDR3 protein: ASGAQSGANVLT

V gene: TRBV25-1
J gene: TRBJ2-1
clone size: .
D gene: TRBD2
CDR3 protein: ASSEQRKAGGEYNEQF

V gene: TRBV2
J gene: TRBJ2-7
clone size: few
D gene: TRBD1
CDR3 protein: ASSDRTGGSYEQY

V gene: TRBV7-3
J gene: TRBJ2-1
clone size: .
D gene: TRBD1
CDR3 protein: ASSLVDRGNEQF

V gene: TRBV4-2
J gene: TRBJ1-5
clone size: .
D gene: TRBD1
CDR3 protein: ASSQGLDRDTQPQH

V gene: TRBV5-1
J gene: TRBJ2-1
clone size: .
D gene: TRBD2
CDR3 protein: ASSAGGSNEQF

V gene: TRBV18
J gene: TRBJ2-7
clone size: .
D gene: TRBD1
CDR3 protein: ASSQDRGGSEQY

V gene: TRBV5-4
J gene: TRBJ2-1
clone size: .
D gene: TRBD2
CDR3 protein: ASSLGLADNEQF

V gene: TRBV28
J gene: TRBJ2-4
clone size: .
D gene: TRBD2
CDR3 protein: ASSWMGRGGGLTKNSQY

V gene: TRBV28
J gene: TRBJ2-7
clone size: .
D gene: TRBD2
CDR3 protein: ASSPALAGGGSEQY

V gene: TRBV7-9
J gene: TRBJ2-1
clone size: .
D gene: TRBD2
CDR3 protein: ASSLDRLAGESAQF

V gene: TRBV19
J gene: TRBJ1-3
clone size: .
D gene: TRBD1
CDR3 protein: ASSRGQVSGNTIY

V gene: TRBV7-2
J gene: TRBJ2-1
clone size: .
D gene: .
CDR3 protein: ASSLALGTPVEQF

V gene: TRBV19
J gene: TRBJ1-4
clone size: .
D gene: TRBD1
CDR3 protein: ASNDRARSGEKLF

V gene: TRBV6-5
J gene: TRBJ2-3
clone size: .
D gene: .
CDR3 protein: ASGTGNTDTQY

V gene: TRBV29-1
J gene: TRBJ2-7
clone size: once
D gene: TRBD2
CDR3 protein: SVHGTSGASYEQY

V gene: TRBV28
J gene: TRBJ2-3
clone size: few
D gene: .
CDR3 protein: ASSLYRGTDTQY

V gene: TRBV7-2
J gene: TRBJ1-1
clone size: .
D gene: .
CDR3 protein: ASSPSGYGTEAF

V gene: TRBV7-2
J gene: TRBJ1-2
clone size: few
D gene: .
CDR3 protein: ASSLGGRASGYT

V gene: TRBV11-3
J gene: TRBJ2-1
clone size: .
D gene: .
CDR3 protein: ASSLEADNEQF

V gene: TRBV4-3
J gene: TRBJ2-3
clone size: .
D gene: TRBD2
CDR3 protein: ASSQAAGGHGTDTQY

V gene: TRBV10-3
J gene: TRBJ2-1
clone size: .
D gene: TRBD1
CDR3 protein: AIRPATGSSDEQF

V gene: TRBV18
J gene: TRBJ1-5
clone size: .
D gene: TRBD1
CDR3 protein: ASSRPGQEQPQH

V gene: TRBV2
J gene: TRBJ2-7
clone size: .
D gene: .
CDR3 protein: ASLSGYEQY